The T cell receptor (beta chain) described here comes from a study of T cells in Graves' hyperthyroidism and ophthalmopathy. Whole-study results and caveats: Progression to ophthalmopathy was predicted a median of approximately 6.4 months early. Most thyroid-expanded clonotypes above 0.001 were also found in blood.

The CDR3 totals 14 residues. Per germline, CDR1 SGHRS and CDR2 YFSETQ. V shed 5 bases, J shed 5 bases, and the junction held 5 bases outside the gene matches. This clonotype was detected many times. Antigen: not known. There were TCR beta CDR3 regions amplified from RNA transcripts. First-round RT-PCR of the TCR CDR3 relied on the HTBI primer set. One entry per CDR3 protein, called by TCRdb with MiXCR from the multiplex PCR reads. Here the sample spans more than 500,000 distinct CDR3 sequences, 14% being singletons. These patients, aged 18 to 65, had recently diagnosed hyperthyroidism lasting under 2 months. On the basis of clinical symptoms, serum thyroxine and TRAb, thyroid ultrasound and orbital computed tomography, diagnoses were made.

Sequencing was carried out using blood. This clonotype originated in a woman in her forties with Graves' hyperthyroidism. V and J are TRBV5-1 and TRBJ2-2; TRBD2 aligns across 8 bases. The CDR3 DNA follows: TGCGCCAGCAGAGGACTAGCAGGGACCGGGGAGCTGTTTTTT. Translating it yields CASRGLAGTGELFF.